This TCR beta chain is drawn from a study of T cell changes during pregnancy in multiple sclerosis. This clone has only a few counts. The CDR3 has 15 residues. With V trimmed by 5 bases and J by 7 bases, 6 bases remained unmatched. Germline values: CDR1 SGHVS, CDR2 FQNEAQ. Data came from immunoSEQ multiplex PCR; TCRdb stores just in-frame clones and leaves some out. The table records 55,000 or so clones, around 92% of them present only once. This TCR was recovered from a female donor with multiple sclerosis, enrolled in a pregnancy study. Sample: CD4+ T cells from peripheral blood mononuclear cells, taken after pregnancy. The J gene is TRBJ1-6, the V gene TRBV7-8; 9 nucleotides match TRBD1. The CDR3 loop reads CASSKRQGGNSPLHF. The DNA for the CDR3 is TGTGCCAGCAGCAAAAGACAGGGGGGAAATTCACCCCTCCACTTT. Together with reference TRBV7-8 and TRBJ1-6, the CDR3 gives the full variable domain: GAGVSQSPRYKVAKRGQDVALRCDPISGHVSLFWYQQALGQGPEFLTYFQNEAQLDKSGLPSDRFFAERPEGSVSTLKIQRTQQEDSAVYLCASSKRQGGNSPLHFGNGTRLTVT.